Following are 27 T cell receptor beta chains from one sample sequenced in a study of identical twins. TCRdb recomputed calls from the 5' RACE reads with MiXCR, one row per CDR3 protein. The data show approximately 890,000 distinct CDR3 sequences, over 9% seen once. The data were also submitted as part of a second study, on yellow fever vaccine responses in identical twins.

Sequenced: PBMCs. The receptors shown here come from a woman aged 18-29 years in good health.

This clonotype was detected a few times. The chain joins TRBV6-2 or TRBV6-3 to TRBJ2-7, with D perhaps matching TRBD1 (6 bases). Per germline, CDR1 MNHEY and CDR2 SVGEGT. There are 16 residues in the CDR3. V was cut by 6 bases and J by 3 bases, with 21 bases left in between. The CDR3 sequence is CASSPRTGRTFYEQYF. The CDR3 DNA is TGTGCCAGCAGCCCCCGTACAGGGCGTACCTTCTACGAGCAGTACTTC.

This sequence joins TRBV7-6 and TRBJ2-2, with 7 bases that match TRBD2. The junction had 10 bases not matched to a gene; V was cut back by 9 bases and J by 6 bases. The CDR3 runs 14 residues. CDR1 and CDR2 from the germline V gene are SGHVS and FNYEAQ. For the CDR3, the DNA is TGTGCCAGTGAGGGACTACCCTTTGCCGGGGAGCTGTTTTTT. The encoded protein is CASEGLPFAGELFF.

The sample holds a few counts of this clonotype. V gene TRBV6-5 combines with J gene TRBJ1-5; D not certain. The CDR3 runs to 15 residues. The germline gives CDR1 MNHEY, CDR2 SVGAGI. Trimming removed 0 bases from V and 4 bases from J, with 10 bases in between. The CDR3 loop is CASSYSAGGNQPQHF. The CDR3 DNA is TGTGCCAGCAGTTACTCCGCAGGAGGGAATCAGCCCCAGCATTTT.

The rearrangement uses TRBV5-1 and TRBJ2-7; TRBD1 aligns across 9 bases. This CDR3 is built from 15 residues. From germline, CDR1 is SGHRS and CDR2 YFSETQ. Trimming cost V 0 bases and J 5 bases; bases outside gene matches: 6. This CDR3 is CASSLGGRTGDEQYF. For the CDR3, the DNA is TGCGCCAGCAGCTTGGGGGGCCGGACAGGGGACGAGCAGTACTTC.

This clonotype was detected only a few times. V gene TRBV20-1 combines with J gene TRBJ2-2; D not certain. Trimming removed 2 bases at V and 3 bases at J, with 7 bases between. Germline loops: CDR1 DFQATT, CDR2 SNEGSKA (reference sequence). CDR3 size: 13 residues. The CDR3, as DNA: TGCAGTGCTAGAATTGCCCACACCGGGGAGCTGTTTTTT. Amino acids: CSARIAHTGELFF.

This clonotype was detected ten times or more. The J gene is TRBJ1-4, the V gene TRBV20-1, with 9 bases aligning to TRBD1. Germline CDR1 is DFQATT and CDR2 is SNEGSKA (reference sequence). J gave up 8 bases and V 1 base, and 8 bases lay outside the gene matches. The CDR3 runs to 15 residues. The CDR3 DNA sequence: TGCAGTGCTAGAGCCTCGGGACAGGGAGGAGAAAAACTGTTTTTT. This gives the protein CSARASGQGGEKLFF.

The J gene is TRBJ2-3, the V gene TRBV7-9; D not certain. Trimming cost V 6 bases and J 4 bases, with 11 bases left between them. Germline CDR1 is SEHNR and CDR2 is FQNEAQ (reference sequence). The CDR3 has 13 amino acids. Written as DNA, the CDR3 is TGTGCCAGCAGGGCTAGGTTCGCAGATACGCAGTATTTT. Residues: CASRARFADTQYF.

This clonotype was counted between two and nine times. The CDR3 spells CATSRAGTLNTEAFF. DNA for the CDR3: TGTGCCACCAGCAGAGCCGGGACATTGAACACTGAAGCTTTCTTT. This chain connects TRBV15 to TRBJ1-1; weak D call: TRBD1 (6 bases). The CDR3 has 15 residues. V gave up 1 base and J gave up 0 bases, with 9 bases separating them. Per germline, CDR1 LNHNV and CDR2 YYDKDF (reference sequence). Full variable domain (remainder filled in from reference TRBV15 and TRBJ1-1): DAMVIQNPRYQVTQFGKPVTLSCSQTLNHNVMYWYQQKSSQAPKLLFHYYDKDFNNEADTPDNFQSRRPNTSFCFLDIRSPGLGDTAMYLCATSRAGTLNTEAFFGQGTRLTVV.

This clonotype was seen a handful of times. V usage is TRBV7-9 and J usage is TRBJ2-1; 15 bases line up with TRBD2. CDR3 length: 16 amino acids. CDR1 is SEHNR and CDR2 is FQNEAQ in the germline V gene (reference sequence). CDR3 loop: CGAGTSGGTAYNEQFF. CDR3 DNA sequence: TGTGGGGCCGGGACTAGCGGGGGGACCGCCTACAATGAGCAGTTCTTC.

The chain has TRBV3-1 and TRBJ2-1; 9 bases line up with TRBD2. The CDR3 contains 17 residues. V gave up 11 bases and J gave up 6 bases; unmatched junction bases: 20. The germline CDR1 and CDR2 sequences are LGHDT and YNNKEL (reference sequence). The CDR3 is CASSYPSRGLAVNEQFF. The CDR3, as DNA: TGTGCCTCCTCCTACCCAAGTCGGGGACTAGCAGTCAATGAGCAGTTCTTC.

The chain employs TRBV2 and TRBJ1-2; 10 nucleotides line up with TRBD1. Germline lookup yields CDR1 SNHLY and CDR2 FYNNEI. There are 14 residues in the CDR3. Trimming removed 11 bases from V and 2 bases from J; junction bases left unmatched: 8. In nucleotides, the CDR3 is TGTGCCCGACGAGACAGGGGGCTCAACTATGGCTACACCTTC. This gives the protein CARRDRGLNYGYTF. The full variable domain, in which reference TRBV2 and TRBJ1-2 provide the parts outside the CDR3, is EPEVTQTPSHQVTQMGQEVILRCVPISNHLYFYWYRQILGQKVEFLVSFYNNEISEKSEIFDDQFSVERPDGSNFTLKIRSTKLEDSAMYFCARRDRGLNYGYTFGSGTRLTVV.

This clonotype was observed a handful of times. The chain uses TRBV7-8 and TRBJ2-7; D is possibly TRBD2 (6 bases). V was clipped by 6 bases and J by 8 bases, with 17 bases between them. The CDR3 runs 13 residues. Germline V gene sequence: CDR1 SGHVS, CDR2 FQNEAQ. This chain's CDR3 is CASSTPGDMKQYV. The CDR3 region has the DNA TGTGCCAGCAGTACCCCGGGAGATATGAAGCAGTACGTC.

This clonotype was seen a handful of times. The chain links TRBV7-2 to TRBJ2-2; D not resolved. Looked up from germline, CDR1 is SGHTA and CDR2 is FQGNSA. Trimming removed 5 bases at V and 5 bases at J, with 15 bases between. This CDR3 has 15 amino acids. The CDR3 nucleotides read TGTGCCAGCAGCCAGAGACTCGGCGGTACCGGGGAGCTGTTTTTT. Protein product: CASSQRLGGTGELFF.

This clonotype came up a few times. V and J are TRBV5-1 and TRBJ2-2; 9 positions match TRBD1. The germline V gene encodes CDR1 SGHRS and CDR2 YFSETQ. CDR3 length: 18 residues. V trimming: 4 bases; J trimming: 1 base; junction bases outside the gene matches: 11. CDR3 region: CASSRVYPGQGNTGELFF. CDR3 in DNA: TGCGCCAGCAGCCGTGTCTATCCGGGACAGGGGAACACCGGGGAGCTGTTTTTT.

This clonotype was seen only a few times. The chain carries TRBV27 and TRBJ1-2, with D possibly TRBD1 on 5 matching bases. Germline assignment: CDR1 MNHEY and CDR2 SMNVEV (reference sequence). Trimming shortened V by 6 bases and J by 7 bases, and 12 bases separated the two germline ends. CDR3 length: 12 residues. The CDR3: CASRNWDRGYTF. The CDR3 coding sequence is TGTGCCAGCAGGAACTGGGACCGTGGCTACACCTTC.

With regard to this clonotype: A read error may produce the germline difference seen at one junction end. This chain joins TRBV12-3 or TRBV12-4 and TRBJ1-1; unclear D gene. The CDR3 covers 16 residues. The CDR3: CASTSRGRTMNSEAFF. CDR3 DNA sequence: TGTGCCAGCACCTCGAGAGGGCGAACCATGAACTCTGAAGCTTTCTTT.

The rearrangement joins TRBV20-1 to TRBJ2-3; no firm D call. The CDR3 sequence is 17 residues long. V was trimmed by 3 bases and J by 2 bases, leaving 21 bases between them. Germline lookup yields CDR1 DFQATT and CDR2 SNEGSKA (reference sequence). The CDR3 reads CSASHVVGSLSTDTQYF. The CDR3 region has the DNA TGCAGTGCTAGCCATGTCGTCGGGTCCCTTTCCACAGATACGCAGTATTTT.

This clonotype has just a few counts. This rearrangement joins TRBV11-3 to TRBJ2-5; D gene unclear. Trimming cost V 0 bases and J 4 bases, with 12 bases left between them. The CDR3 consists of 15 residues. Germline V gene data show CDR1 as SGHNT and CDR2 as YENEEA. The CDR3 nucleotides are TGTGCCAGCAGCTTAGATCGGTGGTACGGAGAGACCCAGTACTTC. Its translation is CASSLDRWYGETQYF.

This clonotype was picked up a small number of times. The rearrangement uses TRBV11-2 and TRBJ2-2; D gene ambiguous. This CDR3 contains 16 residues. Trimming took off 2 bases at V and 0 bases at J, with 10 bases between the two ends. Germline CDR1 SGHAT, CDR2 FQNNGV. The DNA of the CDR3 is TGTGCCAGCAGCTTAATCCATTCCCCGAACACCGGGGAGCTGTTTTTT. The encoded protein is CASSLIHSPNTGELFF.

The rearrangement uses TRBV15 and TRBJ2-5, with 8 bases lining up with TRBD1. Germline assignment: CDR1 LNHNV and CDR2 YYDKDF (reference sequence). The CDR3 runs 15 residues. V was clipped by 4 bases and J by 3 bases; unmatched bases: 7. The DNA of the CDR3 is TGTGCCACCAGCATTGGACAGGGAGGAAAAGAGACCCAGTACTTC. Protein: CATSIGQGGKETQYF.

This clonotype occurred many times. The chain has TRBV4-1 and TRBJ1-3, with D hard to call. Deletions cut 6 bases from V and 0 bases from J, with 12 bases between. This CDR3 region has 15 residues. Germline-derived CDR1 and CDR2 are MGHRA and YSYEKL. The CDR3 protein is CASSRTYSSGNTIYF. CDR3 bases: TGCGCCAGCAGTCGGACCTACTCCTCTGGAAACACCATATATTTT.

This clonotype was detected only a few times. The chain couples TRBV3-1 to TRBJ1-3, with unresolved D. The germline V gene has CDR1 LGHDT and CDR2 YNNKEL (reference sequence). Trimming removed 1 base at V and 5 bases at J, with 3 bases between. CDR3 length equals 12 residues. CDR3 loop: CASSQARNTIYF. The CDR3 DNA follows: TGTGCCAGCAGCCAAGCCAGAAACACCATATATTTT.

This clonotype has only a few counts. The chain joins TRBV7-6 to TRBJ2-3; TRBD2 matches at 9 bases. The CDR3 totals 15 residues. With V trimmed by 0 bases and J by 4 bases, 2 bases remained unmatched. Germline CDR1 is SGHVS and CDR2 is FNYEAQ. This CDR3 reads CASSLAGLAADTQYF. In nucleotides, the CDR3 is TGTGCCAGCAGCTTAGCGGGACTAGCTGCAGATACGCAGTATTTT.

This chain connects TRBV9 to TRBJ2-3, with D unresolved. Trimming took 0 bases from V and 4 from J, leaving 9 bases between them. The CDR3 covers 14 residues. Germline CDR1 and CDR2: SGDLS and YYNGEE. The CDR3 spells CASSVVAVADTQYF. The CDR3 DNA is TGTGCCAGCAGCGTAGTGGCCGTCGCAGATACGCAGTATTTT.

The genes are TRBV3-1 and TRBJ2-2, with 8 nucleotides matching TRBD2. Trimming at V came to 1 base and at J to 3 bases, leaving 7 bases not matched to a gene. The CDR3 loop spans 17 amino acids. Germline CDR1 reads LGHDT; CDR2 reads YNNKEL (reference sequence). Here the CDR3 reads CASSQAVAGKYTGELFF. CDR3 nucleotides: TGTGCCAGCAGCCAAGCAGTAGCGGGAAAATACACCGGGGAGCTGTTTTTT.

This clonotype has more than one count but fewer than ten. V and J are TRBV6-2 or TRBV6-3 and TRBJ2-1; 9 nucleotides align to TRBD2. Unmatched junction bases numbered 6, after V lost 5 bases and J lost 7 bases. The germline V gene encodes CDR1 MNHEY and CDR2 SVGEGT. CDR3 length equals 14 residues. The CDR3 here is CASSLLAGSNEQFF. In DNA form, the CDR3 reads TGTGCCAGCAGTCTTCTAGCGGGATCAAATGAGCAGTTCTTC.

In its sample, this clonotype was seen many times. The chain is built from TRBV13 and TRBJ1-4, with 8 bases matching TRBD1. This CDR3 region has 16 residues. In germline, CDR1 is PRHDT, CDR2 FYEKMQ (reference sequence). Trimming removed 4 bases from V and 3 bases from J; junction bases left unmatched: 7. The CDR3 spells CASSSSYRGANEKLFF. The CDR3 DNA sequence: TGTGCCAGCAGCTCCTCCTACAGGGGGGCTAATGAAAAACTGTTTTTT.